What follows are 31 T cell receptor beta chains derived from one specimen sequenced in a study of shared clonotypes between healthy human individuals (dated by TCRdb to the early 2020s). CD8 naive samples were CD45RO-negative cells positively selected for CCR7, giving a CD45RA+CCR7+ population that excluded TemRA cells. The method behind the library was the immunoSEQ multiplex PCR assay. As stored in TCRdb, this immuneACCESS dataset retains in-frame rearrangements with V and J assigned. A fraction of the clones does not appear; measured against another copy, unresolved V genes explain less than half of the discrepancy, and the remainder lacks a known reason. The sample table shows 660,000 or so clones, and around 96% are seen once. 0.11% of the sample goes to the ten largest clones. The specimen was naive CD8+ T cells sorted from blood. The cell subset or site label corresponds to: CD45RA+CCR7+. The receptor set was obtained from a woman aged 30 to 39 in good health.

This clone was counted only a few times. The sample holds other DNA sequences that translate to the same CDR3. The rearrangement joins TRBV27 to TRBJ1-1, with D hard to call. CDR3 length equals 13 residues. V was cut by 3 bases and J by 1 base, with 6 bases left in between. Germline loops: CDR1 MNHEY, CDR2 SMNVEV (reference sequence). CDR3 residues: CASSFWGNTEAFF. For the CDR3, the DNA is TGTGCCAGCAGTTTTTGGGGGAACACTGAAGCTTTCTTT.

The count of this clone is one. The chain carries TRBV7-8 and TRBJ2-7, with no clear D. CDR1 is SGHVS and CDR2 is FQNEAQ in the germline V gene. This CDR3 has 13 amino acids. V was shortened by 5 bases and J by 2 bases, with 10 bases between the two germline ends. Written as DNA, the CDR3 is TGTGCCAGCAGCCCCGGTGGACCCTACGAGCAGTACTTC. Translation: CASSPGGPYEQYF.

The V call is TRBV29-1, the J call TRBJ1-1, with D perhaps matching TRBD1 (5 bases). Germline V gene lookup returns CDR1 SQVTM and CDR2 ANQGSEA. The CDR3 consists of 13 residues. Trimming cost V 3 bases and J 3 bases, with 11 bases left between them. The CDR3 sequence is CSVDGAGDTEAFF. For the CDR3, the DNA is TGCAGCGTTGACGGGGCCGGGGACACTGAAGCTTTCTTT. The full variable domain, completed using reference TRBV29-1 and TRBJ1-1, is SAVISQKPSRDICQRGTSLTIQCQVDSQVTMMFWYRQQPGQSLTLIATANQGSEATYESGFVIDKFPISRPNLTFSTLTVSNMSPEDSSIYLCSVDGAGDTEAFFGQGTRLTVV.

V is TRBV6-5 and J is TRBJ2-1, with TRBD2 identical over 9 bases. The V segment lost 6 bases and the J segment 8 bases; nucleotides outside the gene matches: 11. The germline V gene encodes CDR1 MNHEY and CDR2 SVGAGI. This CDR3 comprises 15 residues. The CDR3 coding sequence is TGTGCCAGCAGCCGATTAGCGGGAGTGTCTGATGAGCAGTTCTTC. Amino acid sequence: CASSRLAGVSDEQFF.

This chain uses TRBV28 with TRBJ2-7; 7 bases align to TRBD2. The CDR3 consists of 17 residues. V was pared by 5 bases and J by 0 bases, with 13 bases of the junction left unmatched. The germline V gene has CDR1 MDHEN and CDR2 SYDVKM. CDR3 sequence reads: CASSPPPSGGSSYEQYF. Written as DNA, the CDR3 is TGTGCCAGCAGTCCCCCACCCTCCGGGGGGAGCTCCTACGAGCAGTACTTC.

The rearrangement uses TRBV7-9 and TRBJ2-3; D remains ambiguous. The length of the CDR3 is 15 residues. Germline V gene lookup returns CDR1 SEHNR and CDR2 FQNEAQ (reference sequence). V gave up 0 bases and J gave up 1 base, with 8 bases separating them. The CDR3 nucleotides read TGTGCCAGCAGCTTAGCGCTTGGGGGCACAGATACGCAGTATTTT. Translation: CASSLALGGTDTQYF.

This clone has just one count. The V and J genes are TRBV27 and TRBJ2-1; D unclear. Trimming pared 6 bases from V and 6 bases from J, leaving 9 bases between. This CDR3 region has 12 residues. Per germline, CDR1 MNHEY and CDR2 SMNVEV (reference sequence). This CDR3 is CASRHSLNEQFF. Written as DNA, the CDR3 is TGTGCCAGCAGACATAGCCTCAATGAGCAGTTCTTC.

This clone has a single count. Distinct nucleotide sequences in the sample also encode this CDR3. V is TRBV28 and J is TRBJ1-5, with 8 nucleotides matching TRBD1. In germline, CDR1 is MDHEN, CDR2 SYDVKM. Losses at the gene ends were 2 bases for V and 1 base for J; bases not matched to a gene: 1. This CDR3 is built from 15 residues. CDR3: CASSLRQGSNQPQHF. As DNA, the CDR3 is TGTGCCAGCAGTTTACGACAGGGGAGCAATCAGCCCCAGCATTTT.

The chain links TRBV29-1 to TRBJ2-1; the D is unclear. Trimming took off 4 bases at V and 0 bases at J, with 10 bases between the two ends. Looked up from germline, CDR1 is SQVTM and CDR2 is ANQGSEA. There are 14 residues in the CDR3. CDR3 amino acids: CSVGSLSSYNEQFF. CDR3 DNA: TGCAGCGTTGGTTCACTGAGCTCCTACAATGAGCAGTTCTTC.

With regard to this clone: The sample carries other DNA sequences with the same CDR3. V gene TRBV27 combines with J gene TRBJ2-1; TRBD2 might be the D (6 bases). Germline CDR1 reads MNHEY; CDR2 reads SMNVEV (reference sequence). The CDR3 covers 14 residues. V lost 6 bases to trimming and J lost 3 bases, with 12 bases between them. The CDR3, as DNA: TGTGCCAGCAGAACCGGGACTGGCTACAATGAGCAGTTCTTC. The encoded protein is CASRTGTGYNEQFF.

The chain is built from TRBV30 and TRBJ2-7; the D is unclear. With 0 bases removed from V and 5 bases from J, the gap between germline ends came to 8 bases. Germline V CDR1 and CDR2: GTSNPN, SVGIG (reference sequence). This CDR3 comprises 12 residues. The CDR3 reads CAWSVQWNEQYF. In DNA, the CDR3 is TGTGCCTGGAGTGTACAGTGGAACGAGCAGTACTTC.

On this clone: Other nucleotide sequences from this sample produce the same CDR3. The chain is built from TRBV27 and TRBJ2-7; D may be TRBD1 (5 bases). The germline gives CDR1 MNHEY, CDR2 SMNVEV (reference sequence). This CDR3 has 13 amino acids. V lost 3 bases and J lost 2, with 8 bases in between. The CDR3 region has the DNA TGTGCCAGCAGTTTGGGGCGGACCTACGAGCAGTACTTC. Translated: CASSLGRTYEQYF.

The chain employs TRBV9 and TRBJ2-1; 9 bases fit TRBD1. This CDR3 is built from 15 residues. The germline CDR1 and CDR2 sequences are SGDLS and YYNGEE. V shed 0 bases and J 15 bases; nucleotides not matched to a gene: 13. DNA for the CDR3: TGTGCCAGCAGCGTAGCTGGAGGGGACAGGGACCCTCGGTTCTTC. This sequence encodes CASSVAGGDRDPRFF.

CDR3 region: CASEATSGINEQFF. DNA for the CDR3: TGTGCCAGCGAAGCGACTAGCGGGATAAATGAGCAGTTCTTC. The chain has TRBV7-8 and TRBJ2-1, with TRBD2 matching over 11 bases. J lost 7 bases, V lost 8 bases, and 7 bases had no gene match. The CDR3 consists of 14 residues. The germline V gene has CDR1 SGHVS and CDR2 FQNEAQ.

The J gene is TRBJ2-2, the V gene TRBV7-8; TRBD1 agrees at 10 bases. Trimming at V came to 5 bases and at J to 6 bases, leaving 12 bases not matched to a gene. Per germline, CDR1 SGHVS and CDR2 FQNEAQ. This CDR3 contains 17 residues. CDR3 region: CASSPRTGQGSAGELFF. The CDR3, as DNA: TGTGCCAGCAGCCCGAGGACGGGACAGGGGAGCGCCGGGGAGCTGTTTTTT.

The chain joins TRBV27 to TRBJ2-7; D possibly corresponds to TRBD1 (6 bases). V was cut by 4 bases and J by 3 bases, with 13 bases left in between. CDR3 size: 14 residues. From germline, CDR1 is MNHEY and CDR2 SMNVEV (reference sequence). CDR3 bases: TGTGCCAGCAGTTATAAACAGGGATACTACGAGCAGTACTTC. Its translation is CASSYKQGYYEQYF.

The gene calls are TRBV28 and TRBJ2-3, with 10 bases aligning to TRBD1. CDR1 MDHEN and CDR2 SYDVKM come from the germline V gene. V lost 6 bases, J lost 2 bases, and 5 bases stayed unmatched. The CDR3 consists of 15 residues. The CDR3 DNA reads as TGTGCCAGCAGACGGGGACAGGGGTTCACAGATACGCAGTATTTT. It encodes CASRRGQGFTDTQYF.

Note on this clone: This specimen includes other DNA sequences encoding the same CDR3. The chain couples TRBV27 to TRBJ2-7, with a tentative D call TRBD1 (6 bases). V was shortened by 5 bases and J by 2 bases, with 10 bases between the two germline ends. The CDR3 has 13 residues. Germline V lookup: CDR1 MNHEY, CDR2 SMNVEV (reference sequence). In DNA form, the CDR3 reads TGTGCCAGCAGTCCCGGACAGCCCTACGAGCAGTACTTC. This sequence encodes CASSPGQPYEQYF.

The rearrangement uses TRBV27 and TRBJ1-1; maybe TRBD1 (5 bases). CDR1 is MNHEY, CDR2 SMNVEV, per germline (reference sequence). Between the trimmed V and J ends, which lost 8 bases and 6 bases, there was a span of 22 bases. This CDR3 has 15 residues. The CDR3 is CASHYGSGSMAEAFF. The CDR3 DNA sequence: TGTGCCAGCCATTACGGGTCAGGGAGTATGGCTGAAGCTTTCTTT.

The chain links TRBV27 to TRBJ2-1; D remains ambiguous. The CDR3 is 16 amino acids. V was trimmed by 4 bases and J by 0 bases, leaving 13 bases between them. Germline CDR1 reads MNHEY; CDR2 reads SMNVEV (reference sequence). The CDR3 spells CASSWLAVGSYNEQFF. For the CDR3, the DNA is TGTGCCAGCAGTTGGTTAGCCGTCGGCTCCTACAATGAGCAGTTCTTC.

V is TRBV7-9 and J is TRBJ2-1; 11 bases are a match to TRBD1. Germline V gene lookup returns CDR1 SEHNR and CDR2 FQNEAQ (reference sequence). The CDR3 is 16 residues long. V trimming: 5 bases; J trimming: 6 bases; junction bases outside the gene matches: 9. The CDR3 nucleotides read TGTGCCAGCAGCGGCCCCCGGGGGACAGGGGGCAATGAGCAGTTCTTC. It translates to CASSGPRGTGGNEQFF.

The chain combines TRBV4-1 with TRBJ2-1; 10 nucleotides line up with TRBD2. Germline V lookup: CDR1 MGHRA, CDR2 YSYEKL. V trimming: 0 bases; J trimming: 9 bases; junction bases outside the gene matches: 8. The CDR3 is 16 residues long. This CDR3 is CASSQDTGLAGVEQFF. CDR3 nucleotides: TGCGCCAGCAGCCAAGATACCGGGCTAGCGGGAGTTGAGCAGTTCTTC.

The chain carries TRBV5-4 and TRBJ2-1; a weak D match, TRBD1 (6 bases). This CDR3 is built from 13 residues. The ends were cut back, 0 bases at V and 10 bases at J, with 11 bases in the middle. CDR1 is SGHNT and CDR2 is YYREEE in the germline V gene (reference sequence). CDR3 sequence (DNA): TGTGCCAGCAGCTTGGAGGACAGCCAGGAGCAGTTCTTC. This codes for CASSLEDSQEQFF.

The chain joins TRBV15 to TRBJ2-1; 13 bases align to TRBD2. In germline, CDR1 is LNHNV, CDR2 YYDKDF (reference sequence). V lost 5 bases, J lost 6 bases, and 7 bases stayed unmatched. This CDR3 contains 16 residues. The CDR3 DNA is TGTGCCACCAGCCCCTGGACTAGCGGGAGAGTCAATGAGCAGTTCTTC. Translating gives CATSPWTSGRVNEQFF.

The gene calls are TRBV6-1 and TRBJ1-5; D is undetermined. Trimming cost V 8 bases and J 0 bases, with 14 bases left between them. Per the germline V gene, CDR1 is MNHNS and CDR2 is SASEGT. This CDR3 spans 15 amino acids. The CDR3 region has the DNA TGTGCCAGCGCCCTCCCTGGGTATAGCAATCAGCCCCAGCATTTT. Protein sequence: CASALPGYSNQPQHF.

The CDR3 DNA reads as TGTGCCAGCAGTGAAGTATTAGGACTCCCGGATGAGCAGTTCTTC. It yields the protein CASSEVLGLPDEQFF. The gene calls are TRBV2 and TRBJ2-1, with D perhaps matching TRBD2 (5 bases). CDR3 length: 15 amino acids. Germline V CDR1 and CDR2: SNHLY, FYNNEI. Trimming removed 1 base from V and 8 bases from J, with 15 bases in between.

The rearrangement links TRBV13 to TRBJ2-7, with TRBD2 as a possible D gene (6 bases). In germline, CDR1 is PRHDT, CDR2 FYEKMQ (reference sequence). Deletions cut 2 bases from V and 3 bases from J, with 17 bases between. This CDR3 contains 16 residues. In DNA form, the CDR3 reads TGTGCCAGCAGCTTAAGTGAGAGCGGGCTCCGCTACGAGCAGTACTTC. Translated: CASSLSESGLRYEQYF.

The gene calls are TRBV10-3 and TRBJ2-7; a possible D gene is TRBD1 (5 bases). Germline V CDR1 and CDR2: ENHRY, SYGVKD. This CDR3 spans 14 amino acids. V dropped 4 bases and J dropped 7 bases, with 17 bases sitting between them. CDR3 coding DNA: TGTGCCATCAGTGTTGTCGCGGCAGGGTATGAGCAGTACTTC. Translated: CAISVVAAGYEQYF.

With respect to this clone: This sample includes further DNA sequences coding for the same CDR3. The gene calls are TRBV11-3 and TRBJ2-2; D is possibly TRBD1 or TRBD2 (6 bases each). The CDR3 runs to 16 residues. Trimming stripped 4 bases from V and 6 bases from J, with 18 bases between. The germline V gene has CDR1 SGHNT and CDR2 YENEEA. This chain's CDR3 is CASSSGSGGRAGELFF. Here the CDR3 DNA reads TGTGCCAGCAGCTCAGGCAGTGGGGGGCGGGCCGGGGAGCTGTTTTTT. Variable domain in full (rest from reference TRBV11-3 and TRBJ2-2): EAGVVQSPRYKIIEKKQPVAFWCNPISGHNTLYWYLQNLGQGPELLIRYENEEAVDDSQLPKDRFSAERLKGVDSTLKIQPAELGDSAVYLCASSSGSGGRAGELFFGEGSRLTVL.

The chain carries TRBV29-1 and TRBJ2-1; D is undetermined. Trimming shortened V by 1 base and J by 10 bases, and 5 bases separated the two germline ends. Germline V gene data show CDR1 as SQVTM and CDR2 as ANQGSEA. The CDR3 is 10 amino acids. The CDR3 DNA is TGCAGCGTTGAAGTGATGGAGCAGTTCTTC. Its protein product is CSVEVMEQFF.

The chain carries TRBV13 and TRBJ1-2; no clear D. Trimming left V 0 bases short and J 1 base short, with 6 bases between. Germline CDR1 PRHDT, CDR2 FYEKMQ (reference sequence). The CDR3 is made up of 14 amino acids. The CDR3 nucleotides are TGTGCCAGCAGCTTAGGGCGGATTAACTATGGCTACACCTTC. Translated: CASSLGRINYGYTF.